Below, 26 T cell receptor beta chains from the same sample are listed, as sequenced in a study of T-cell reconstitution after alpha-beta-depleted transplantation in children. The TCRbeta library incorporated unique molecular identifiers. A single record per CDR3 protein comes from TCRdb applying MiXCR to the PCR reads. In the table there are fewer than 750,000 distinct CDR3 sequences, roughly 23% of which are singletons. The sample in question was PBMCs, mostly from graft donor cells, obtained 360 days after TCRalphabeta/CD19-depleted stem cell transplant. The receptors were gathered from a boy less than two years old who had a stem cell transplant for acute myeloid leukemia, so the T cells may come from the graft donor.

This clonotype was recorded a few times. This chain connects TRBV20-1 to TRBJ2-5; the match to TRBD1 covers 10 bases. Looked up from germline, CDR1 is DFQATT and CDR2 is SNEGSKA (reference sequence). The CDR3 sequence is 16 residues long. The ends lost 2 bases at V and 5 bases at J; junction bases unmatched: 11. The DNA of the CDR3 is TGCAGTGCTAGACTAACCGGGACAGGGGCCTCTGAGACCCAGTACTTC. It codes for CSARLTGTGASETQYF.

V gene TRBV20-1 combines with J gene TRBJ2-7, with 12 nucleotides matching TRBD2. Per germline, CDR1 DFQATT and CDR2 SNEGSKA (reference sequence). The CDR3 has 15 amino acids. Trimming at V came to 1 base and at J to 2 bases, leaving 3 bases not matched to a gene. Here the CDR3 reads CSARGTSGEPYEQYF. The CDR3 DNA reads TGCAGTGCTAGAGGGACTAGCGGGGAACCCTACGAGCAGTACTTC.

The chain uses TRBV29-1 and TRBJ1-4; the match to TRBD1 covers 7 bases. The CDR3 consists of 14 residues. CDR1 is SQVTM, CDR2 ANQGSEA, per germline. V lost 0 bases and J lost 7; bases outside the gene matches: 5. The CDR3 sequence: CSVEEGGGGEKLFF. CDR3 nucleotides: TGCAGCGTTGAAGAAGGGGGCGGCGGTGAAAAACTGTTTTTT.

This clonotype was observed at least ten times. This chain joins TRBV28 and TRBJ2-3; possibly TRBD1 for D (5 bases). Trimming removed 2 bases from V and 2 bases from J, with 11 bases in between. Germline V gene lookup returns CDR1 MDHEN and CDR2 SYDVKM. The CDR3 covers 15 residues. CDR3 DNA: TGTGCCAGCAGTTTACGACAGCTCTACACAGATACGCAGTATTTT. It specifies CASSLRQLYTDTQYF.

A few counts support this clonotype. The chain has TRBV10-2 and TRBJ1-1; D is undetermined. The CDR3 runs to 15 residues. Trimming pared 7 bases from V and 0 bases from J, leaving 15 bases between. The germline V gene encodes CDR1 WSHSY and CDR2 SAAADI. As DNA, the CDR3 is TGCGCCAGCATGGGGTTTAGGACGGTGAACACTGAAGCTTTCTTT. Protein: CASMGFRTVNTEAFF.

This clonotype has ten or more counts. The CDR3 region has the DNA TGCGCCAGCAGCTTGGCCCCGGCGGGGGGCCTTAACTATGGCTACACCTTC. It yields the protein CASSLAPAGGLNYGYTF. This sequence joins TRBV5-1 and TRBJ1-2; TRBD1 is a possible D gene (6 bases). The CDR3 is 17 residues long. Germline-derived CDR1 and CDR2 are SGHRS and YFSETQ. Trimming left V 0 bases short and J 1 base short, with 16 bases between.

The V gene is TRBV7-2, the J gene TRBJ1-1; TRBD1 is a possible D gene (5 bases). V was clipped by 2 bases and J by 11 bases, with 15 bases between them. Germline lookup yields CDR1 SGHTA and CDR2 FQGNSA. The CDR3 length is 13 residues. In DNA form, the CDR3 reads TGTGCCAGCAGCTTAAGGGGCCAGGGTGACGCTTTCTTT. Its translation is CASSLRGQGDAFF.

This rearrangement joins TRBV7-2 to TRBJ2-7; 9 positions match TRBD2. V lost 2 bases to trimming and J lost 3 bases; unmatched junction nucleotides: 5. The CDR3 is made up of 15 amino acids. In germline, CDR1 is SGHTA, CDR2 FQGNSA. CDR3 bases: TGTGCCAGCAGCTTACTAGCGGGACCGGACTACGAGCAGTACTTC. Protein: CASSLLAGPDYEQYF. The entire variable domain, with the rest obtained from reference TRBV7-2 and TRBJ2-7, is as follows: GAGVSQSPSNKVTEKGKDVELRCDPISGHTALYWYRQSLGQGLEFLIYFQGNSAPDKSGLPSDRFSAERTGGSVSTLTIQRTQQEDSAVYLCASSLLAGPDYEQYFGPGTRLTVT.

The genes are TRBV15 and TRBJ2-5, with TRBD2 identical over 12 bases. V lost 1 base, J lost 4 bases, and 4 bases stayed unmatched. From germline, CDR1 is LNHNV and CDR2 YYDKDF (reference sequence). This CDR3 has 16 residues. CDR3 protein: CATSRGLAGARETQYF. The CDR3 region has the DNA TGTGCCACCAGCAGAGGACTAGCGGGGGCGAGAGAGACCCAGTACTTC.

This clonotype was picked up a small number of times. One base away lies a much larger clone, so this may be a sequencing read error. The chain uses TRBV12-3 or TRBV12-4 and TRBJ2-5; TRBD2 matches at 8 bases. The CDR3 is 14 amino acids. This CDR3 reads CASSFQSGGETQCF. CDR3 bases: TGTGCCAGCAGTTTTCAAAGCGGGGGAGAGACCCAGTGCTTC.

Many counts were recorded for this clonotype. This rearrangement joins TRBV27 to TRBJ1-1, with 7 bases lining up with TRBD1. The trim removed 2 bases at V and 5 bases at J, leaving 2 bases unmatched. CDR1 is MNHEY, CDR2 SMNVEV, per germline (reference sequence). The CDR3 length is 13 residues. The CDR3 sequence is CASSLGRGTEAFF. The CDR3 DNA reads TGTGCCAGCAGTTTAGGCAGGGGGACTGAAGCTTTCTTT.

This clonotype was seen more than once but under ten times. The chain recombines TRBV7-6 with TRBJ2-3; 8 nucleotides line up with TRBD1. V trimming: 4 bases; J trimming: 8 bases; junction bases outside the gene matches: 8. CDR3 size: 14 residues. Per germline, CDR1 SGHVS and CDR2 FNYEAQ. In DNA form, the CDR3 reads TGTGCCAGCAGCTCCCAAGACAGGGGAGGTACGCAGTATTTT. This encodes CASSSQDRGGTQYF.

This clonotype was recorded a few times. The chain recombines TRBV12-3 or TRBV12-4 with TRBJ2-5, with D uncertain. The CDR3 totals 13 residues. Trimming cost V 4 bases and J 3 bases, with 9 bases left between them. The CDR3 DNA sequence: TGTGCCAGCAGTTCCCGACGGAAAGAGACCCAGTACTTC. Residues: CASSSRRKETQYF.

The chain links TRBV5-1 to TRBJ2-3, with TRBD2 identical over 14 bases. Germline V CDR1 and CDR2: SGHRS, YFSETQ. The ends lost 4 bases at V and 5 bases at J; junction bases unmatched: 15. This CDR3 is built from 19 residues. The CDR3 spells CASSPIFSTSGGAKDTQYF. Here the CDR3 DNA reads TGCGCCAGCAGCCCGATATTCTCGACTAGCGGGGGGGCAAAAGATACGCAGTATTTT.

This clonotype was picked up a small number of times. The chain employs TRBV5-1 and TRBJ2-2; D uncertain. The CDR3 runs 14 residues. V shed 2 bases and J shed 5 bases, with 10 bases lying between them. Germline assignment: CDR1 SGHRS and CDR2 YFSETQ. CDR3 residues: CASSLTLETGELFF. The CDR3 nucleotides read TGCGCCAGCAGCTTAACACTCGAAACCGGGGAGCTGTTTTTT.

This clonotype was detected ten times or more. The rearrangement joins TRBV29-1 to TRBJ1-2; unclear D gene. V was cut by 0 bases and J by 4 bases, with 15 bases left in between. Germline values: CDR1 SQVTM, CDR2 ANQGSEA. The CDR3 consists of 15 residues. The CDR3 is CSVEEVSRRPYGYTF. The CDR3 nucleotides are TGCAGCGTTGAAGAGGTCAGCCGTCGGCCCTATGGCTACACCTTC.

At least ten counts were recorded for this clonotype. The chain uses TRBV5-1 and TRBJ2-7; TRBD2 aligns across 9 bases. The CDR3 is 15 residues long. With 6 bases clipped from V and 0 bases from J, the junction kept 7 bases outside the gene matches. The V gene's germline CDR1 is SGHRS and CDR2 YFSETQ. CDR3 coding DNA: TGCGCCAGCAAACGATTAGCGGGGGACTCCTACGAGCAGTACTTC. This sequence encodes CASKRLAGDSYEQYF.

V is TRBV3-1 and J is TRBJ1-1; D unclear. V lost 1 base, J lost 6 bases, and 12 bases lay in between. The germline V gene has CDR1 LGHDT and CDR2 YNNKEL (reference sequence). The CDR3 length is 14 residues. The CDR3 nucleotides read TGTGCCAGCAGCCAAGGACGGCGTCTCGCTGAAGCTTTCTTT. Its translation is CASSQGRRLAEAFF.

The chain is built from TRBV5-1 and TRBJ2-3; a weak D match, TRBD1 (5 bases). V was cut by 2 bases and J by 2 bases, with 9 bases left in between. The germline gives CDR1 SGHRS, CDR2 YFSETQ. The CDR3 is made up of 14 amino acids. The DNA for the CDR3 is TGCGCCAGCAGCTTAGAACAGGACACAGATACGCAGTATTTT. This translates into CASSLEQDTDTQYF.

This clonotype occurred a few times. The chain combines TRBV5-1 with TRBJ2-1; D gene ambiguous. The CDR3 totals 14 residues. Germline-derived CDR1 and CDR2 are SGHRS and YFSETQ. Deletions cut 1 base from V and 9 bases from J, with 14 bases between. CDR3 nucleotide sequence: TGCGCCAGCAGCTTGTGGGCATCCCAAGGTGAGCAGTTCTTC. It yields the protein CASSLWASQGEQFF.

This clonotype was seen only a few times. The chain is built from TRBV5-6 and TRBJ2-7, with a tentative D call TRBD1 (6 bases). Germline values: CDR1 SGHDT, CDR2 YYEEEE. The CDR3 extends over 15 amino acids. The V gene lost 2 bases and the J gene lost 0 bases, with 12 bases spanning the gap. CDR3 in amino acids: CASSLGTWDSYEQYV. Written as DNA, the CDR3 is TGTGCCAGCAGCTTAGGGACATGGGACTCCTACGAGCAGTACGTC.

The table lists this clonotype with a few counts. This chain uses TRBV20-1 with TRBJ1-3; D is ambiguous. V shed 0 bases and J shed 0 bases, with 12 bases lying between them. This CDR3 spans 16 amino acids. The germline gives CDR1 DFQATT, CDR2 SNEGSKA (reference sequence). For the CDR3, the DNA is TGCAGTGCTAGAGATCGGGTCTCCCCCTCTGGAAACACCATATATTTT. Translated, it gives CSARDRVSPSGNTIYF.

This clonotype was observed a few times. In nucleotides, the CDR3 is TGCAGTGCTGGGAAGACACCTAATTCACCCCTCCACTTT. This gives the protein CSAGKTPNSPLHF. The V and J genes are TRBV20-1 and TRBJ1-6; no clear D gene. Germline V CDR1 and CDR2: DFQATT, SNEGSKA (reference sequence). The length of the CDR3 is 13 residues. V shed 5 bases and J shed 6 bases, with 11 bases lying between them.

V usage is TRBV18 and J usage is TRBJ2-1; D assignment may be TRBD1 or TRBD2 (6 bases each). Germline loops: CDR1 KGHSH, CDR2 LQKENI. This CDR3 comprises 15 residues. V gave up 3 bases and J gave up 2 bases, with 11 bases separating them. CDR3 in amino acids: CASSPAGTPYNEQFF. The CDR3 DNA is TGTGCCAGCTCACCGGCGGGGACACCCTACAATGAGCAGTTCTTC.

This clonotype appeared a few times. CDR3 in DNA: TGTGCCAGCAGCCTCGGAGGCCTAGCGCGTCGCGAGGATTACAATGAGCAGTTCTTC. It encodes CASSLGGLARREDYNEQFF. The V and J genes are TRBV11-1 and TRBJ2-1; D possibly corresponds to TRBD2 (6 bases). The length of the CDR3 is 19 residues. With 5 bases removed from V and 4 bases from J, the gap between germline ends came to 27 bases. CDR1 is SGHAT, CDR2 FQDESV, per germline (reference sequence). Together with reference TRBV11-1 and TRBJ2-1, the CDR3 gives the full variable domain: EAEVAQSPRYKITEKSQAVAFWCDPISGHATLYWYRQILGQGPELLVQFQDESVVDDSQLPKDRFSAERLKGVDSTLKIQPAELGDSAMYLCASSLGGLARREDYNEQFFGPGTRLTVL.

This clonotype has a handful of counts. V gene TRBV21-1 combines with J gene TRBJ2-5; the tabulated D call, TRBD1, remains unverified against the DNA. TRBV21-1 is a pseudogene. The CDR3 has 14 amino acids. DNA for the CDR3: TGTGCCAGCAGCAAAGAAGGGGAACAAGAGACCCAGTACTTC. This codes for CASSKEGEQETQYF.